Shown below are 13 T cell receptor beta chains from a single sample sequenced in a study of blood T cell repertoires in COVID-19. TCRdb keeps only in-frame clones here, not all; method: immunoSEQ multiplex PCR. This table holds 300,000 to 400,000 clones, over 85% found once. The source material was PBMCs or T cells enriched from blood (not recorded which). The receptors come from a man aged 55 to 69 who had recovered from COVID-19.

J is TRBJ2-7 and V is TRBV7-2; D perhaps matches TRBD1 (5 bases). The germline V gene has CDR1 SGHTA and CDR2 FQGNSA. V gave up 2 bases and J gave up 4 bases, with 12 bases separating them. The CDR3 sequence is 14 residues long. CDR3 sequence (DNA): TGTGCCAGCAGCTTATGGGTGGGGCCATACGAGCAGTACTTC. Residues: CASSLWVGPYEQYF.

The V gene is TRBV20-1, the J gene TRBJ2-1; no clear D. Germline CDR1 reads DFQATT; CDR2 reads SNEGSKA (reference sequence). The CDR3 has 11 residues. V lost 3 bases, J lost 7 bases, and 7 bases lay in between. CDR3 region: CSASDANEQFF. The CDR3 DNA reads as TGCAGTGCTAGTGATGCGAATGAGCAGTTCTTC.

This clone is a singleton in its sample. This chain connects TRBV7-2 to TRBJ2-2, with D tentatively TRBD2 (7 bases). The CDR3 has 16 amino acids. The germline V and J ends were trimmed by 1 base and 7 bases, with 16 bases remaining between them. CDR1 is SGHTA and CDR2 is FQGNSA in the germline V gene. CDR3 protein: CASSLDRRGRGGELFF. As DNA, the CDR3 is TGTGCCAGCAGCTTAGATCGGCGGGGGCGGGGCGGGGAGCTGTTTTTT.

This rearrangement joins TRBV1 to TRBJ1-2; the table gives TRBD1 as D, unverified against the DNA. TRBV1 is deemed a pseudogene. The CDR3 runs to 20 residues. The CDR3 reads CTSSQGAMDRGNAYNYGYTF. As DNA, the CDR3 is TGCACCAGCAGCCAGGGGGCAATGGACAGAGGTAACGCGTATAACTATGGCTACACCTTC.

The genes are TRBV7-2 and TRBJ2-7; TRBD2 matches 7 bases. Germline CDR1 is SGHTA and CDR2 is FQGNSA. The V and J ends lost 1 base and 5 bases, in that order; junction bases with no gene match: 14. This CDR3 contains 17 residues. The CDR3 here is CASSLEGGGRAGNEQYF. Here the CDR3 DNA reads TGTGCCAGCAGCTTAGAGGGAGGAGGGAGGGCAGGGAACGAGCAGTACTTC.

Only one count was recorded for this clone. The rearrangement joins TRBV5-8 to TRBJ2-1; possible D gene TRBD1, 6 bases. V lost 4 bases and J 3 bases, leaving 8 bases between the germline ends. Per germline, CDR1 SGHTS and CDR2 YDEGEE. The CDR3 is 13 amino acids. The CDR3 bases are TGTGCCAGCAGCAAGGACAGCTACAATGAGCAGTTCTTC. This encodes CASSKDSYNEQFF.

The chain has TRBV2 and TRBJ1-2; D gene unclear. This CDR3 contains 12 residues. Germline V CDR1 and CDR2: SNHLY, FYNNEI. With 4 bases removed from V and 8 bases from J, the gap between germline ends came to 11 bases. This CDR3 is CASSVGVPGYTF. In DNA, the CDR3 is TGTGCCAGCAGTGTCGGAGTTCCGGGCTACACCTTC.

This CDR3 reads CASSLGVAGGSLDTQYF. CDR3 in DNA: TGTGCCAGCAGCTTAGGAGTGGCGGGGGGGTCTTTGGATACGCAGTATTTT. V and J are TRBV11-2 and TRBJ2-3; TRBD2 agrees at 9 bases. Germline V CDR1 and CDR2: SGHAT, FQNNGV. There are 17 residues in the CDR3. After removal of 1 base from V and 6 bases from J, the junction contained 11 bases not matched to a gene.

The chain combines TRBV5-1 with TRBJ2-3; TRBD2 agrees at 13 bases. V shed 1 base, J shed 5 bases, and the junction held 7 bases outside the gene matches. The CDR3 length is 17 residues. Per germline, CDR1 SGHRS and CDR2 YFSETQ. As DNA, the CDR3 is TGCGCCAGCAGCTTGCCCACTAGCGGGGGGGCCGGAGATACGCAGTATTTT. Its translation is CASSLPTSGGAGDTQYF.

This rearrangement joins TRBV29-1 to TRBJ1-2, with 8 bases matching TRBD1. The CDR3 contains 13 residues. Germline-derived CDR1 and CDR2 are SQVTM and ANQGSEA. Losses at the gene ends were 3 bases for V and 4 bases for J; bases not matched to a gene: 4. The CDR3 region has the DNA TGCAGCGTTGAGGACAGGGAAAGCTATGGCTACACCTTC. It codes for CSVEDRESYGYTF. The full variable domain, in which reference TRBV29-1 and TRBJ1-2 provide the parts outside the CDR3, is SAVISQKPSRDICQRGTSLTIQCQVDSQVTMMFWYRQQPGQSLTLIATANQGSEATYESGFVIDKFPISRPNLTFSTLTVSNMSPEDSSIYLCSVEDRESYGYTFGSGTRLTVV.

J is TRBJ1-2 and V is TRBV5-1; the D gene is possibly TRBD1 (5 bases). The V end lost 3 bases, the J end lost 4 bases, and 19 bases lay between the germline ends. In germline, CDR1 is SGHRS, CDR2 YFSETQ. The CDR3 is 16 amino acids. CDR3 nucleotide sequence: TGCGCCAGCAGCTCCCTAGCGGGGGGAGAGGGCTATGGCTACACCTTC. It yields the protein CASSSLAGGEGYGYTF.

The chain couples TRBV19 to TRBJ2-5; perhaps TRBD2 as D (5 bases). The ends were cut back, 7 bases at V and 0 bases at J, with 18 bases in the middle. The length of the CDR3 is 16 residues. Germline CDR1 LNHDA, CDR2 SQIVND (reference sequence). This chain's CDR3 is CASNLGGGDNQETQYF. The CDR3 DNA reads TGTGCCAGTAATCTGGGTGGAGGAGACAACCAAGAGACCCAGTACTTC.

This CDR3 is CASSLVFQGSGGELFF. The CDR3 DNA is TGTGCCAGCAGCTTAGTGTTTCAGGGTTCTGGCGGGGAGCTGTTTTTT. The J gene is TRBJ2-2, the V gene TRBV11-2, with D possibly matching TRBD1 (5 bases). V was cut by 1 base and J by 7 bases, with 16 bases left in between. The CDR3 spans 16 residues. The germline CDR1 and CDR2 sequences are SGHAT and FQNNGV.